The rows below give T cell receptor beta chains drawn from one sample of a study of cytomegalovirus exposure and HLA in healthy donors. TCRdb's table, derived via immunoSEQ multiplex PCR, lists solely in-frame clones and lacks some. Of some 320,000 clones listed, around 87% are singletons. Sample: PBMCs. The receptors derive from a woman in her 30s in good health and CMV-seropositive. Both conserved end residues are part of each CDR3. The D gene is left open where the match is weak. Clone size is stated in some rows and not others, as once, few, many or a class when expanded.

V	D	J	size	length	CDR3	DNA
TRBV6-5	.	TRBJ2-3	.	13	CASSYRVSDTQYF	TGTGCCAGCAGTTACAGGGTCTCAGATACGCAGTATTTT
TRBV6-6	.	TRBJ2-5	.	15	CASSYDWGAKETQYF	TGTGCCAGCAGTTACGACTGGGGGGCCAAAGAGACCCAGTACTTC
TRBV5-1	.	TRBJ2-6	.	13	CASSVSGANVLTF	TGCGCCAGCAGCGTCTCTGGGGCCAACGTCCTGACTTTC
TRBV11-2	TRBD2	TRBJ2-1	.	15	CASSLEAGGGNEQFF	TGTGCCAGCAGCTTAGAGGCGGGAGGGGGCAATGAGCAGTTCTTC
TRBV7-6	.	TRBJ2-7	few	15	CASSLGIGAAYEQYF	TGTGCCAGCAGCTTAGGGATTGGAGCGGCCTACGAGCAGTACTTC
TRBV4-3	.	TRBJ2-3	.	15	CASSQDTGTTDTQYF	TGCGCCAGCAGCCAAGATACGGGAACCACAGATACGCAGTATTTT
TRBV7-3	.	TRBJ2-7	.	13	CASSRGLTYEQYF	TGTGCCAGCAGCCGCGGACTAACCTACGAGCAGTACTTC
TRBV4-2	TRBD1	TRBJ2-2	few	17	CASSPFTGGLNTGELFF	TGTGCCAGCAGCCCCTTTACAGGGGGCCTTAACACCGGGGAGCTGTTTTTT
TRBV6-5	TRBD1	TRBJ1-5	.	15	CASSGDRGPEQPQHF	TGTGCCAGCAGTGGGGACAGGGGGCCGGAACAGCCCCAGCATTTT
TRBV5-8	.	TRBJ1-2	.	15	CASSLEGEANYGYTF	TGTGCCAGCAGCTTGGAGGGGGAAGCTAACTATGGCTACACCTTC
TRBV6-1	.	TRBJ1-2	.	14	CASSIEAGVYGYTF	TGTGCCAGCAGCATTGAGGCAGGGGTCTATGGCTACACCTTC
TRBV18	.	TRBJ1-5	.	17	CASSPSLGAGSNQPQHF	TGTGCCAGCTCACCATCTCTAGGGGCAGGGTCAAATCAGCCCCAGCATTTT
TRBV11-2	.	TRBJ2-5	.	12	CASIQGGETQYF	TGTGCCAGCATTCAGGGAGGAGAGACCCAGTACTTC
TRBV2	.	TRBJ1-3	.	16	CASSELWTLSGNTIYF	TGTGCCAGCAGTGAATTGTGGACCCTCTCTGGAAACACCATATATTTT
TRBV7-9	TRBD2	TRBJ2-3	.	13	CASASGRAVTQYF	TGTGCCAGCGCAAGCGGGAGGGCCGTTACGCAGTATTTT
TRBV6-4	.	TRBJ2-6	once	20	CASSDVFRRDTSSGANVLTF	TGTGCCAGCAGTGACGTATTTCGACGGGACACTAGCTCTGGGGCCAACGTCCTGACTTTC
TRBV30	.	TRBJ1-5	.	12	CAWSVPSQPQHF	TGTGCCTGGAGTGTCCCTTCTCAGCCCCAGCATTTT
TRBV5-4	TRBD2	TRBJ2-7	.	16	CASSPTSGRALYEQYF	TGTGCCAGCAGCCCCACTAGCGGGAGGGCCTTATACGAGCAGTACTTC
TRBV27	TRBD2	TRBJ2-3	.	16	CASSGWVAGAPDTQYF	TGTGCCAGCAGTGGGTGGGTAGCGGGAGCCCCAGATACGCAGTATTTT
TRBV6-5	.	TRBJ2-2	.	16	CASSYLGSLVSGELFF	TGTGCCAGCAGTTACCTCGGGAGCCTAGTGAGCGGGGAGCTGTTTTTT
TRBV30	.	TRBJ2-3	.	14	CAWSFSTSTDTQYF	TGTGCCTGGAGTTTCTCTACCTCCACAGATACGCAGTATTTT
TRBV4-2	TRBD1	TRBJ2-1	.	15	CASKTGTGGLDEQFF	TGTGCCAGCAAGACCGGGACAGGGGGCCTCGATGAGCAGTTCTTC
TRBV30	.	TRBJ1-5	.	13	CAWSPQGNQPQHF	TGTGCCTGGAGTCCTCAGGGCAATCAGCCCCAGCATTTT
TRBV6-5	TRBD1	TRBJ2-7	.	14	CASSRSTGRDEQYF	TGTGCCAGCAGCCGATCGACAGGGAGAGACGAGCAGTACTTC
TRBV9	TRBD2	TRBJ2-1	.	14	CASSRSGGAHEQFF	TGTGCCAGCAGCCGTAGCGGGGGGGCCCATGAGCAGTTCTTC
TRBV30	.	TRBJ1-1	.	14	CAWSAGRLNTEAFF	TGTGCCTGGAGCGCCGGGCGCCTGAACACTGAAGCTTTCTTT
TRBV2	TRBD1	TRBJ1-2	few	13	CASSPQGAYGYTF	TGTGCCAGCAGCCCACAGGGGGCCTATGGCTACACCTTC
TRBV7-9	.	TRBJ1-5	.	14	CASSNKTSNQPQHF	TGTGCCAGCAGCAATAAGACTAGCAATCAGCCCCAGCATTTT
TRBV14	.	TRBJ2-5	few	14	CASSQNENQETQYF	TGTGCCAGCAGCCAAAACGAGAACCAAGAGACCCAGTACTTC
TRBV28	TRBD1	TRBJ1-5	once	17	CASSSYRGLEDNQPQHF	TGTGCCAGCAGTTCATACAGGGGGCTTGAAGACAACCAGCCCCAGCATTTT
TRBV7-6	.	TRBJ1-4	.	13	CASSLTGAEKLFF	TGTGCCAGCAGCTTAACCGGCGCGGAAAAACTGTTTTTT
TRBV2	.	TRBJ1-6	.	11	CASTFTAPLHF	TGTGCCAGCACGTTCACAGCTCCCCTCCACTTT
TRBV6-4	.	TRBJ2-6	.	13	CAVTRSGANVLTF	TGTGCGGTCACAAGATCTGGGGCCAACGTCCTGACTTTC
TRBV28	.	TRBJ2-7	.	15	CASTQGDRPSYEQYF	TGTGCCAGCACCCAAGGAGACAGGCCCTCCTACGAGCAGTACTTC
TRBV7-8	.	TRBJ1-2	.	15	CASSLADPGNYGYTF	TGTGCCAGCAGCTTAGCAGATCCAGGGAACTATGGCTACACCTTC
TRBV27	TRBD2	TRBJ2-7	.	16	CASSQPAASGSYEQYF	TGTGCCAGCAGTCAGCCCGCGGCTAGCGGCTCCTACGAGCAGTACTTC
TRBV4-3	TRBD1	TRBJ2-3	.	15	CASSQSTGVADTQYF	TGCGCCAGCAGCCAATCCACAGGGGTGGCAGATACGCAGTATTTT